This entry lists 27 T cell receptor beta chains sequenced from one sample in a study of CD8+CD57+ T cells in acquired aplastic anemia. Genomic DNA, the template, was used for profiling of the TCR beta VDJ and CDR3. TCRdb itself ran the reads through MiXCR, one entry per CDR3 protein. The sample lists roughly 420,000 distinct CDR3 sequences, 55% to 75% occurring once. Sample: sorted CD4+, CD8+, or CD8+CD57+ T cells (not recorded which) from PBMCs. These receptors were collected from a human donor in good health, serving as a control.

The rearrangement uses TRBV19 and TRBJ2-7; the D call may be TRBD1 or TRBD2 (6 bases each). CDR1 is LNHDA and CDR2 is SQIVND in the germline V gene (reference sequence). The CDR3 length is 14 residues. With 8 bases removed from V and 4 bases from J, the gap between germline ends came to 18 bases. The CDR3 nucleotides are TGTGCCAGTTCAAGGGGGGCAAGATCATACGAGCAGTACTTC. Translation: CASSRGARSYEQYF.

In this sample, this clonotype turned up many times. The chain has TRBV29-1 and TRBJ2-5; D unresolved. Germline loops: CDR1 SQVTM, CDR2 ANQGSEA. The CDR3 consists of 12 residues. Trimming stripped 7 bases from V and 5 bases from J, with 14 bases between. The CDR3 region has the DNA TGCAGCGGGGGTGCTGGTGGGGAGACCCAGTACTTC. Translation gives CSGGAGGETQYF.

A word on this clonotype: Sequence at one end of the junction differs from germline and may be a read error. V is TRBV7-9 and J is TRBJ2-3; TRBD2 matches 10 bases. CDR3 length equals 15 residues. Germline CDR1 reads SEHNR; CDR2 reads FQNEAQ (reference sequence). The CDR3 DNA is TGCGCCAAACGACTGGCTGAGGGACTAGCGGATACGCAGTATTTT. It specifies CAKRLAEGLADTQYF. The whole variable domain, remainder taken from reference TRBV7-9 and TRBJ2-3, is DTGVSQNPRHKITKRGQNVTFRCDPISEHNRLYWYRQTLGQGPEFLTYFQNEAQLEKSRLLSDRFSAERPKGSFSTLEIQRTEQGDSAMYLCAKRLAEGLADTQYFGPGTRLTVL.

The genes are TRBV7-2 and TRBJ1-5, with a tentative D call TRBD1 (5 bases). V lost 0 bases and J 8 bases, leaving 20 bases between the germline ends. The CDR3 totals 17 residues. Looked up from germline, CDR1 is SGHTA and CDR2 is FQGNSA. CDR3 residues: CASSLAGLAGEHEPQHF. The CDR3 DNA follows: TGTGCCAGCAGCTTAGCGGGACTAGCGGGAGAACATGAGCCCCAGCATTTT.

The chain uses TRBV20-1 and TRBJ1-2; weak D call: TRBD1 (6 bases). CDR3 length equals 12 residues. Germline V gene sequence: CDR1 DFQATT, CDR2 SNEGSKA (reference sequence). V lost 5 bases to trimming and J lost 12 bases, with 19 bases between them. CDR3 bases: TGCAGTGCTGTTGATCCCAGGGGTGCTAACACCTTC. The encoded protein is CSAVDPRGANTF.

The chain recombines TRBV5-4 with TRBJ2-7; D may correspond to TRBD1 or TRBD2 (5 bases each). Deletions cut 5 bases from V and 6 bases from J, with 15 bases between. In germline, CDR1 is SGHNT, CDR2 YYREEE (reference sequence). The CDR3 length is 13 residues. For the CDR3, the DNA is TGTGCCAGCAGTGAGGGGTGCGAGGGCGAGCAGTACTTC. Its translation: CASSEGCEGEQYF.

The chain has TRBV7-2 and TRBJ2-1, with TRBD2 identical over 8 bases. The DNA matches TRBJ2-7 better at its end, which makes the J call doubtful. Germline V gene sequence: CDR1 SGHTA, CDR2 FQGNSA. CDR3 length: 14 amino acids. The CDR3 sequence: CASSLGAGANEQYF. CDR3 nucleotides: TGTGCCAGCAGCTTAGGAGCGGGGGCAAATGAGCAGTACTTC.

J is TRBJ2-2 and V is TRBV9; the D gene is possibly TRBD2 (7 bases). The CDR3 extends over 14 amino acids. Germline lookup yields CDR1 SGDLS and CDR2 YYNGEE. V lost 1 base and J 17 bases, leaving 21 bases between the germline ends. The CDR3 sequence: CASSVLGAGGGLFF. Here the CDR3 DNA reads TGTGCCAGCAGCGTACTTGGTGCGGGCGGGGGCCTATTTTTT.

Notes on this clonotype: At one end, the junction sequence differs from germline, possibly due to a read error. The chain has TRBV5-1 and TRBJ2-3; no firm D call. Germline CDR1 SGHRS, CDR2 YFSETQ. This CDR3 is built from 13 residues. The CDR3, as DNA: TGTGCCAGCAGCTCAAACAGCTTAGATACGCAGTATTTT. Translation gives CASSSNSLDTQYF.

This clonotype was detected ten times or more. The chain joins TRBV5-1 to TRBJ1-4; TRBD1 matches at 8 bases. The CDR3 spans 13 residues. After removal of 5 bases from V and 6 bases from J, the junction contained 3 bases not matched to a gene. From germline, CDR1 is SGHRS and CDR2 YFSETQ. CDR3 sequence reads: CASSEDRDEKLFF. DNA of the CDR3: TGCGCCAGCAGTGAGGACAGGGATGAAAAACTGTTTTTT.

This clonotype was seen many times. The chain combines TRBV19 with TRBJ2-1, with a tentative D call TRBD1 (7 bases). Germline CDR1 reads LNHDA; CDR2 reads SQIVND (reference sequence). The length of the CDR3 is 13 residues. Trimming left V 4 bases short and J 7 bases short, with 11 bases between. CDR3: CASSTEGQNEQFF. DNA of the CDR3: TGTGCCAGTAGTACGGAGGGACAGAATGAGCAGTTCTTC.

The rearrangement uses TRBV12-3 or TRBV12-4 and TRBJ2-2; D uncertain. The CDR3 has 17 residues. The ends were cut back, 7 bases at V and 2 bases at J, with 20 bases in the middle. Here the CDR3 DNA reads TGTGCCAGCATGCAGATCGCAACGGCGGTCAACACCGGGGAGCTGTTTTTT. Translating gives CASMQIATAVNTGELFF.

The rearrangement links TRBV9 to TRBJ2-5; a possible D gene is TRBD1 (7 bases). V was clipped by 0 bases and J by 5 bases, with 20 bases between them. This CDR3 is built from 17 residues. The germline gives CDR1 SGDLS, CDR2 YYNGEE. The CDR3 coding sequence is TGTGCCAGCAGCGTAGTACAGATTCTCAGGGGGAGGGAGACCCAGTACTTC. The encoded protein is CASSVVQILRGRETQYF.

Comment on this clonotype: It is likely a read error, because the conserved phenylalanine at the end of the CDR3 is missing. Because the CDR3's place on the DNA is in doubt, the DNA is left out and the CDR3 is given as listed by TCRdb. V and J are TRBV2 and TRBJ2-3; TRBD1, the table's D call, was not compared with the DNA. Germline-derived CDR1 and CDR2 are SNHLY and FYNNEI. The CDR3 has 15 amino acids, counting both end residues. CDR3 residues: CATPDRGQETEYYGL.

In the case of this clonotype: Given the absence of the conserved phenylalanine or tryptophan at the CDR3 end, a read error is likely. V usage is TRBV20-1 and J usage is TRBJ1-6; unclear D gene. Trimming pared 5 bases from V and 9 bases from J, leaving 17 bases between. The CDR3 sequence is 14 residues long. Per germline, CDR1 DFQATT and CDR2 SNEGSKA (reference sequence). CDR3 nucleotides: TGCAGTGCTCCCCGGACCGACGGTAGTTCACCCCTCCACCTT. This codes for CSAPRTDGSSPLHL.

A few counts support this clonotype. The CDR3 DNA sequence: TGCAGTGCTGCAAGGGGGTCTCTCTACGAGCAGTACTTC. This translates into CSAARGSLYEQYF. This chain joins TRBV20-1 and TRBJ2-7; TRBD1 is a possible D gene (6 bases). The germline gives CDR1 DFQATT, CDR2 SNEGSKA (reference sequence). This CDR3 has 13 amino acids. With 5 bases removed from V and 3 bases from J, the gap between germline ends came to 14 bases.

The sample holds a few counts of this clonotype. This rearrangement joins TRBV12-3 or TRBV12-4 to TRBJ2-7; D is unclear. The length of the CDR3 is 12 residues. Trimming left V 3 bases short and J 2 bases short, with 5 bases between. The CDR3 DNA reads as TGTGCCAGCAGTTTTCAGACCTACGAGCAGTACTTC. Protein: CASSFQTYEQYF.

This clonotype was picked up one time. CDR3 residues: CASTQMIGGGGTYEQYF. CDR3 bases: TGTGCCAGCACCCAGATGATCGGGGGGGGGGGAACCTACGAGCAGTACTTC. The chain links TRBV7-2 to TRBJ2-7; TRBD2 agrees at 8 bases. The germline gives CDR1 SGHTA, CDR2 FQGNSA. Trimming cost V 7 bases and J 2 bases; bases outside gene matches: 16. CDR3 size: 17 residues.

Turning to this clonotype: A much bigger clone sits one base away, suggesting this may be a read error. J is TRBJ2-7 and V is TRBV27; the D gene is possibly TRBD1 (5 bases). The V and J ends lost 4 bases and 9 bases respectively, with 10 bases between them. This CDR3 contains 11 residues. The V gene's germline CDR1 is MNHEY and CDR2 SMNVEV (reference sequence). In DNA form, the CDR3 reads TGTGCCAGCAGTTACCAGGGTGTGCAGTACTTC. Amino acid sequence: CASSYQGVQYF.

About this clonotype: Relative to the germline gene, one junction end is altered; a read error may explain this. The V call is TRBV5-1, the J call TRBJ1-6; no clear D gene. Germline loops: CDR1 SGHRS, CDR2 YFSETQ. CDR3 size: 16 residues. The CDR3 bases are TGTGCCAGCAGCTTGGCAGGAACCTCCTATAATTCACCCCTCCACTTT. As protein: CASSLAGTSYNSPLHF.

The sample holds one count of this clonotype. One end of the junction is discordant with germline, which a read error may explain. This chain joins TRBV2 and TRBJ2-7, with D perhaps matching TRBD2 (6 bases). Germline CDR1 reads SNHLY; CDR2 reads FYNNEI. The CDR3 consists of 14 residues. The DNA for the CDR3 is TGTGCCAGCAGCGTACCGGGAGTAAACACCGAAGAGTTCTTC. Residues: CASSVPGVNTEEFF.

This clonotype was seen ten or more times. The chain carries TRBV10-3 and TRBJ2-5, with 10 bases identical to TRBD2. Trimming took 4 bases from V and 4 from J; bases not matched to a gene: 6. The CDR3 loop spans 15 amino acids. The germline V gene has CDR1 ENHRY and CDR2 SYGVKD. The CDR3 protein is CAISGLAGGRETQYF. In DNA form, the CDR3 reads TGTGCCATCAGTGGTTTAGCGGGGGGCCGAGAGACCCAGTACTTC.

The V gene is TRBV9, the J gene TRBJ1-1, with D unclear. V lost 4 bases, J lost 12 bases, and 25 bases lay in between. This CDR3 region has 15 residues. CDR1 and CDR2 (germline): SGDLS, YYNGEE. The CDR3 region is CASSSHGELNYEPFF. The CDR3 DNA reads as TGTGCCAGCAGCTCCCACGGGGAACTGAACTACGAGCCTTTCTTT.

The genes are TRBV9 and TRBJ1-5, with D possibly being TRBD1 (6 bases). Trimming removed 2 bases at V and 12 bases at J, with 21 bases between. Germline V gene lookup returns CDR1 SGDLS and CDR2 YYNGEE. CDR3 length equals 15 residues. The CDR3 DNA reads as TGTGCCAGCAGCGTGGAACAGGGTTATCCACCCCTCCAGCATTTT. This translates into CASSVEQGYPPLQHF. Filled out from reference TRBV9 and TRBJ1-5, the complete variable domain reads DSGVTQTPKHLITATGQRVTLRCSPRSGDLSVYWYQQSLDQGLQFLIQYYNGEERAKGNILERFSAQQFPDLHSELNLSSLELGDSALYFCASSVEQGYPPLQHFGDGTRLSIL.

This clonotype has a single count. The conserved phenylalanine or tryptophan is not found at the CDR3 terminus, so this likely reflects a read error. The DNA is omitted, as the CDR3 cannot be located on it reliably, and the CDR3 follows TCRdb's listing. V gene TRBV10-2 combines with J gene TRBJ1-1. The CDR3 length equals 13 residues, ends included. Looked up from germline, CDR1 is WSHSY and CDR2 is SAAADI. This CDR3 reads CASSAAKNTAAGL.

The chain links TRBV2 to TRBJ2-1, with a possible D match to TRBD2 (5 bases). The DNA end is a closer match to TRBJ2-5, so the J assignment may be wrong. The CDR3 has 16 residues. Germline V gives CDR1 SNHLY, CDR2 FYNNEI. The CDR3 DNA follows: TGTGCCAGCAGTGGGCCCACGGCGGGCGTCTGCAAGAACCAGTACTTC. Residues: CASSGPTAGVCKNQYF.

V and J are TRBV12-3 or TRBV12-4 and TRBJ2-3, with D tentatively TRBD2 (5 bases). There are 12 residues in the CDR3. Trimming cost V 8 bases and J 7 bases, with 13 bases left between them. CDR3 protein: CASAGITHTQYF. In DNA form, the CDR3 reads TGTGCCAGCGCGGGTATCACCCATACGCAGTATTTT.